The 31 T cell receptor beta chains listed next were all sequenced from one sample in a study of vaccination effects on CD4 cells after COVID-19. In the ViraFEST assay, antigen-specific CD4+ clonotypes were identified by expansion after peptide-pool stimulation. Culture lasted 10 days before CD4+ T cell isolation. The table came from immunoSEQ multiplex PCR; TCRdb's copy has only in-frame clones and leaves some out. Of tens of thousands of clones in the sample, roughly 80% were seen once. For these TCRs, the target antigens are not known. Sequenced material: CD4+ T cells from PBMCs cultured with HCoV-229E spike peptides, taken before COVID-19 vaccination. Receptors originate from a human donor who received a COVID-19 vaccine.

The V and J genes are TRBV12-3 or TRBV12-4 and TRBJ2-7; TRBD1 is a possible D gene (6 bases). This CDR3 contains 13 residues. Trimming removed 7 bases from V and 1 base from J, with 11 bases in between. The CDR3 DNA follows: TGTGCCAGCACCGTCGACAGGTCCTACGAGCAGTACGTC. Translated: CASTVDRSYEQYV.

V and J are TRBV5-5 and TRBJ2-7; D is possibly TRBD2 (6 bases). The length of the CDR3 is 17 residues. V was pared by 4 bases and J by 0 bases, with 20 bases between. The germline gives CDR1 SGHKS, CDR2 YYEKEE (reference sequence). The CDR3 here is CASSLAKMGGSSYEQYV. CDR3 nucleotide sequence: TGTGCCAGCAGCCTAGCTAAGATGGGGGGTAGCTCCTACGAGCAGTACGTC.

The chain combines TRBV5-6 with TRBJ1-6; 8 bases match TRBD1. Germline V gene sequence: CDR1 SGHDT, CDR2 YYEEEE. The CDR3 has 15 amino acids. The trim removed 4 bases at V and 6 bases at J, leaving 6 bases unmatched. The CDR3 DNA sequence: TGTGCCAGCAGCCCTACAGGGGGGCTTAATTCACCCCTCCACTTT. This encodes CASSPTGGLNSPLHF.

This rearrangement joins TRBV7-9 to TRBJ1-1; D is perhaps TRBD1 (5 bases). CDR3 length: 15 amino acids. Trimming pared 2 bases from V and 3 bases from J, leaving 13 bases between. Germline V gives CDR1 SEHNR, CDR2 FQNEAQ (reference sequence). CDR3 sequence reads: CASSLRGEGYTEAFF. The CDR3 bases are TGTGCCAGCAGCTTAAGGGGCGAAGGGTACACTGAAGCTTTCTTT.

The rearrangement joins TRBV19 to TRBJ1-2; 8 bases agree with TRBD1. The CDR3 is 15 amino acids. The junction had 9 bases not matched to a gene; V was cut back by 7 bases and J by 2 bases. Germline CDR1 is LNHDA and CDR2 is SQIVND (reference sequence). The CDR3 is CASTFGQGRNYGYTF. The CDR3 DNA sequence: TGTGCCAGTACCTTTGGACAGGGAAGAAACTATGGCTACACCTTC.

The V and J genes are TRBV30 and TRBJ1-1; 7 nucleotides match TRBD1. Trimming removed 2 bases from V and 0 bases from J; junction bases left unmatched: 15. Germline V gene lookup returns CDR1 GTSNPN and CDR2 SVGIG (reference sequence). The CDR3 is 18 residues long. As DNA, the CDR3 is TGTGCCTGGAGTTATTGGGGAGGGGGCGCCTTCATGAACACTGAAGCTTTCTTT. It specifies CAWSYWGGGAFMNTEAFF.

V and J are TRBV5-6 and TRBJ1-5, with a possible D match to TRBD1 (6 bases). Trimming took 4 bases from V and 4 from J, leaving 21 bases between them. CDR3 size: 17 residues. CDR1 and CDR2 from the germline V gene are SGHDT and YYEEEE. CDR3 protein: CASSQLGGREGNQPQHF. The CDR3 coding sequence is TGTGCCAGCAGCCAACTCGGGGGGCGAGAAGGTAATCAGCCCCAGCATTTT.

The chain combines TRBV18 with TRBJ2-5; the match to TRBD1 covers 8 bases. The germline CDR1 and CDR2 sequences are KGHSH and LQKENI. After removal of 4 bases from V and 3 bases from J, the junction contained 4 bases not matched to a gene. The CDR3 runs 14 residues. CDR3 nucleotides: TGTGCCAGCTCACTAGGACAGGGAGAAGAGACCCAGTACTTC. Protein product: CASSLGQGEETQYF. Full variable domain (remainder filled in from reference TRBV18 and TRBJ2-5): NAGVMQNPRHLVRRRGQEARLRCSPMKGHSHVYWYRQLPEEGLKFMVYLQKENIIDESGMPKERFSAEFPKEGPSILRIQQVVRGDSAAYFCASSLGQGEETQYFGPGTRLLVL.

J is TRBJ2-1 and V is TRBV30, with 8 bases matching TRBD2. Per germline, CDR1 GTSNPN and CDR2 SVGIG (reference sequence). Trimming cost V 2 bases and J 2 bases; bases outside gene matches: 8. The CDR3 has 16 residues. CDR3 loop: CAWSPPGGDTYNEQFF. In DNA, the CDR3 is TGTGCCTGGAGTCCCCCCGGGGGGGACACCTACAATGAGCAGTTCTTC.

The table lists this clone with a few counts. This chain connects TRBV10-1 to TRBJ1-1; perhaps TRBD1 as D (6 bases). The ends were cut back, 6 bases at V and 0 bases at J, with 14 bases in the middle. Per germline, CDR1 WNHNN and CDR2 SYGVQD (reference sequence). There are 15 residues in the CDR3. CDR3 residues: CASSAGTFLNTEAFF. In DNA, the CDR3 is TGCGCCAGCAGCGCCGGGACATTCTTGAACACTGAAGCTTTCTTT.

V is TRBV5-8 and J is TRBJ1-2, with a tentative D call TRBD1 (5 bases). Trimming took off 0 bases at V and 1 base at J, with 7 bases between the two ends. Germline CDR1 reads SGHTS; CDR2 reads YDEGEE. The CDR3 covers 14 residues. This chain's CDR3 is CASSLGQINYGYTF. CDR3 bases: TGTGCCAGCAGCTTGGGACAGATTAACTATGGCTACACCTTC.

This chain joins TRBV13 and TRBJ2-7; D is tentatively TRBD1 or TRBD2 (5 bases each). The CDR3 consists of 15 residues. With 5 bases removed from V and 0 bases from J, the gap between germline ends came to 14 bases. Germline assignment: CDR1 PRHDT and CDR2 FYEKMQ (reference sequence). CDR3 sequence reads: CASSRGVTSSYEQYV. The CDR3 DNA follows: TGTGCCAGCAGCCGAGGGGTGACGAGCTCCTACGAGCAGTACGTC.

V and J are TRBV10-3 and TRBJ1-3; a weak D match, TRBD1 (5 bases). CDR1 is ENHRY, CDR2 SYGVKD, per germline. The length of the CDR3 is 13 residues. V gave up 6 bases and J gave up 3 bases, with 9 bases separating them. The CDR3 sequence is CAISRDGGNTIYF. In DNA, the CDR3 is TGTGCCATCAGCAGGGACGGTGGAAACACCATATATTTT.

V and J are TRBV3-1 (or the pseudogene TRBV3-2) and TRBJ2-1; D gene ambiguous. V was trimmed by 4 bases and J by 1 base, leaving 11 bases between them. The CDR3 contains 15 residues. Germline CDR1 and CDR2: LGHDT and YNNKEL (reference sequence). Here the CDR3 reads CASSPEYSSYNEQFF. The CDR3 nucleotides read TGTGCCAGCAGCCCAGAATACAGTTCCTACAATGAGCAGTTCTTC.

The chain recombines TRBV6-2 or TRBV6-3 with TRBJ2-7; D remains ambiguous. The length of the CDR3 is 15 residues. CDR1 and CDR2 from the germline V gene are MNHEY and SVGEGT. V was shortened by 2 bases and J by 4 bases, with 15 bases between the two germline ends. Here the CDR3 DNA reads TGTGCCAGCAGTTACGGGGATTTGGGGTTTTACGAGCAGTACGTC. Translating it yields CASSYGDLGFYEQYV.

This clone came up once. The rearrangement links TRBV9 to TRBJ1-4; D is unclear. V lost 4 bases and J 0 bases, leaving 13 bases between the germline ends. Germline V gives CDR1 SGDLS, CDR2 YYNGEE. The CDR3 totals 16 residues. The CDR3 protein is CASSSPSAATNEKLFF. In nucleotides, the CDR3 is TGTGCCAGCAGCTCTCCAAGCGCGGCAACTAATGAAAAACTGTTTTTT. Combining the CDR3 with reference TRBV9 and TRBJ1-4 gives the whole variable domain DSGVTQTPKHLITATGQRVTLRCSPRSGDLSVYWYQQSLDQGLQFLIQYYNGEERAKGNILERFSAQQFPDLHSELNLSSLELGDSALYFCASSSPSAATNEKLFFGSGTQLSVL.

The chain has TRBV28 and TRBJ2-1; 10 bases are shared with TRBD1. Looked up from germline, CDR1 is MDHEN and CDR2 is SYDVKM. V shed 5 bases, J shed 6 bases, and the junction held 10 bases outside the gene matches. The CDR3 loop spans 16 amino acids. CDR3: CASSPPKGQGPNEQFF. For the CDR3, the DNA is TGTGCCAGCAGTCCCCCTAAGGGACAGGGGCCCAATGAGCAGTTCTTC.

The chain carries TRBV9 and TRBJ2-1; no clear D gene. Germline V gene lookup returns CDR1 SGDLS and CDR2 YYNGEE. Trimming shortened V by 0 bases and J by 4 bases, and 8 bases separated the two germline ends. This CDR3 is built from 14 residues. DNA of the CDR3: TGTGCCAGCAGCGTAGGTTGGCAGTACAATGAGCAGTTCTTC. Protein sequence: CASSVGWQYNEQFF.

This clone was seen just once. This chain joins TRBV10-3 and TRBJ1-2; D uncertain. The germline V and J ends were trimmed by 3 bases and 0 bases, with 11 bases remaining between them. The CDR3 runs to 15 residues. The germline gives CDR1 ENHRY, CDR2 SYGVKD. CDR3 DNA: TGTGCCATCAGTGACCCGGGCAGAACTAACTATGGCTACACCTTC. Encoded protein: CAISDPGRTNYGYTF.

In its sample, this clone was seen a few times. The chain carries TRBV4-1 and TRBJ2-2, with D hard to call. Trimming stripped 0 bases from V and 0 bases from J, with 11 bases between. The CDR3 has 17 amino acids. Germline V gives CDR1 MGHRA, CDR2 YSYEKL. CDR3 loop: CASSQEGRGANTGELFF. The CDR3 coding sequence is TGCGCCAGCAGCCAAGAGGGCAGAGGCGCGAACACCGGGGAGCTGTTTTTT.

This clone was picked up one time. This chain joins TRBV18 and TRBJ1-1; 8 bases are a match to TRBD1. V lost 7 bases and J lost 2; bases outside the gene matches: 3. There are 13 residues in the CDR3. Germline lookup yields CDR1 KGHSH and CDR2 LQKENI. The CDR3 nucleotides read TGTGCCAGCTGGACAGGGTTAAACACTGAAGCTTTCTTT. This sequence encodes CASWTGLNTEAFF.

This clone showed up just once. This chain links TRBV20-1 with TRBJ2-5; no definite D call. From germline, CDR1 is DFQATT and CDR2 SNEGSKA (reference sequence). The CDR3 is made up of 10 amino acids. Trimming left V 3 bases short and J 5 bases short, with 4 bases between. In DNA form, the CDR3 reads TGCAGTGCTAGTTTGGAGACCCAGTACTTC. Protein product: CSASLETQYF.

The rearrangement joins TRBV7-3 to TRBJ2-1; 11 nucleotides match TRBD2. The CDR3 sequence is 15 residues long. The germline V gene encodes CDR1 SGHTA and CDR2 FQGTGA. Unmatched junction bases numbered 7, after V lost 3 bases and J lost 9 bases. Here the CDR3 DNA reads TGTGCCAGCAGCTTGGGGACTAGCGGAGGGGGTGAGCAGTTCTTC. This codes for CASSLGTSGGGEQFF.

The chain's CDR3 is CASSYRGNNSPLHF. The CDR3 region has the DNA TGTGCCAGCAGTTACAGGGGAAACAATTCACCCCTCCACTTT. V usage is TRBV6-5 and J usage is TRBJ1-6; TRBD1 is a possible D gene (5 bases). Per the germline V gene, CDR1 is MNHEY and CDR2 is SVGAGI. Trimming stripped 2 bases from V and 7 bases from J, with 9 bases between. The CDR3 runs 14 residues.

The rearrangement joins TRBV2 to TRBJ1-1; D not resolved. V was pared by 6 bases and J by 0 bases, with 8 bases between. The CDR3 spans 13 residues. Germline-derived CDR1 and CDR2 are SNHLY and FYNNEI. The CDR3 region is CASRFNLNTEAFF. The DNA of the CDR3 is TGTGCCAGCAGGTTTAACTTGAACACTGAAGCTTTCTTT.

The chain is built from TRBV7-3 and TRBJ1-1; D ambiguous. The CDR3 is made up of 14 amino acids. V lost 1 base and J lost 0, with 6 bases in between. CDR1 is SGHTA and CDR2 is FQGTGA in the germline V gene. CDR3 bases: TGTGCCAGCAGCTTAAGTGGCATGAACACTGAAGCTTTCTTT. This encodes CASSLSGMNTEAFF.

The chain combines TRBV2 with TRBJ1-4, with D unresolved. Germline CDR1 SNHLY, CDR2 FYNNEI. This CDR3 comprises 15 residues. Deletions cut 7 bases from V and 0 bases from J, with 12 bases between. This chain's CDR3 is CASKVGSATNEKLFF. CDR3 sequence (DNA): TGTGCCAGCAAGGTCGGGTCTGCAACTAATGAAAAACTGTTTTTT.

The rearrangement uses TRBV20-1 and TRBJ2-7; 8 bases are a match to TRBD2. The germline CDR1 and CDR2 sequences are DFQATT and SNEGSKA (reference sequence). The length of the CDR3 is 11 residues. V lost 5 bases and J lost 6; bases outside the gene matches: 3. CDR3 loop: CSAGLAGEQYV. The CDR3 region has the DNA TGCAGTGCTGGTCTAGCGGGCGAGCAGTACGTC.

This chain joins TRBV5-1 and TRBJ2-3; D unclear. Germline loops: CDR1 SGHRS, CDR2 YFSETQ. The CDR3 runs 13 residues. The V end was cut by 2 bases, the J end by 3 bases, with 7 bases between. Here the CDR3 DNA reads TGCGCCAGCAGCTTTTTTGAGACAGATACGCAGTATTTT. As protein: CASSFFETDTQYF.

There are a few counts of this clone. This sequence joins TRBV19 and TRBJ1-5; TRBD1 might be the D (6 bases). Germline V gene data show CDR1 as LNHDA and CDR2 as SQIVND (reference sequence). This CDR3 has 13 residues. V was pared by 10 bases and J by 3 bases, with 13 bases between. For the CDR3, the DNA is TGTGCCACCACAGGGAGCCTCAATCAGCCCCAGCATTTT. Translating it yields CATTGSLNQPQHF.

The J gene is TRBJ1-2, the V gene TRBV2; no definite D call. The germline V gene has CDR1 SNHLY and CDR2 FYNNEI. The CDR3 extends over 15 amino acids. Trimming removed 5 bases from V and 2 bases from J, with 15 bases in between. The CDR3 sequence is CASSLSQAQNYGYTF. The CDR3 DNA follows: TGTGCCAGCAGTTTGAGCCAGGCTCAAAACTATGGCTACACCTTC. The whole variable domain, remainder taken from reference TRBV2 and TRBJ1-2, is EPEVTQTPSHQVTQMGQEVILRCVPISNHLYFYWYRQILGQKVEFLVSFYNNEISEKSEIFDDQFSVERPDGSNFTLKIRSTKLEDSAMYFCASSLSQAQNYGYTFGSGTRLTVV.